This T cell receptor beta chain emerged from a study of T cells in Graves' hyperthyroidism and ophthalmopathy. This clonotype was seen only a few times. Its antigen is as yet unknown. A junction end diverges from the germline sequence, so it may reflect a read error. Overall study findings and caveats: Ophthalmopathy, as predicted by the model, came a median around 7 months after the prediction. The majority of expanded thyroid clonotypes above 0.001 also appeared in blood.

Any patient presenting with uncontrolled infection, other autoimmune disease, pregnancy or lactation was left out. RNA transcripts were the template for amplifying TCR beta CDR3 regions. With the HTBI primer set, the TCR CDR3 went through a first round of RT-PCR. Using its own MiXCR run on the multiplex PCR reads, TCRdb lists one record per CDR3 protein. The top ten clones hold about 5.8% of a sample with nearly 600,000 distinct CDR3 sequences, approximately 15% of them seen once. The clonotype originates from a woman in her twenties or thirties with Graves' hyperthyroidism that later progressed to Graves' ophthalmopathy. The sample taken for sequencing was blood.

The CDR3 DNA reads TGTGCCAGCAGTTTAGCCGGGGAGCTGTCTTTT. It is translated as CASSLAGELSF. The V call is TRBV28, the J call TRBJ2-2; possible D gene TRBD2, 5 bases. The CDR3 extends over 11 amino acids. Germline CDR1 MDHEN, CDR2 SYDVKM. Filled out from reference TRBV28 and TRBJ2-2, the complete variable domain reads DVKVTQSSRYLVKRTGEKVFLECVQDMDHENMFWYRQDPGLGLRLIYFSYDVKMKEKGDIPEGYSVSREKKERFSLILESASTNQTSMYLCASSLAGELSFGEGSRLTVL.